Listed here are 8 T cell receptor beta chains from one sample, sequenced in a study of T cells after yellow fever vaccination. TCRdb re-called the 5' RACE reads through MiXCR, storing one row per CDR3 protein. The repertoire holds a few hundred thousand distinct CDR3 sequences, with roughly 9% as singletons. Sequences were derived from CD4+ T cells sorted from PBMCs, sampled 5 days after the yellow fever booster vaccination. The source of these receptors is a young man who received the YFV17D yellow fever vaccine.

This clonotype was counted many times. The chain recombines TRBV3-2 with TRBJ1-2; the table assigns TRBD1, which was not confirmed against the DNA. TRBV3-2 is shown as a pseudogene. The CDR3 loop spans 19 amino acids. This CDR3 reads CASSQLGQPIFLGRYGYTF. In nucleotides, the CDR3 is TGTGCCAGCAGCCAACTGGGACAGCCGATATTTCTAGGGCGTTATGGCTACACCTTC.

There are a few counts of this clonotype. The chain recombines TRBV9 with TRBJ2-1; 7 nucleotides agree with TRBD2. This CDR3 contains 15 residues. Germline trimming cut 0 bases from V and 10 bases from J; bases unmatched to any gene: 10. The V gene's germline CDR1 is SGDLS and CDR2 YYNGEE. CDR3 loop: CASSVAPGGPGEQFF. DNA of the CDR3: TGTGCCAGCAGCGTAGCCCCGGGGGGTCCAGGAGAGCAGTTCTTC.

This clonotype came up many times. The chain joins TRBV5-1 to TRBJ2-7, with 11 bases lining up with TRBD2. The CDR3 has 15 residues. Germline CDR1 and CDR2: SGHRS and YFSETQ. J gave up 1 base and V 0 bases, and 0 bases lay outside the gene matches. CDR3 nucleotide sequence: TGCGCCAGCAGCTTGGGACTAGCGGGGTCCTACGAGCAGTACTTC. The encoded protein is CASSLGLAGSYEQYF.

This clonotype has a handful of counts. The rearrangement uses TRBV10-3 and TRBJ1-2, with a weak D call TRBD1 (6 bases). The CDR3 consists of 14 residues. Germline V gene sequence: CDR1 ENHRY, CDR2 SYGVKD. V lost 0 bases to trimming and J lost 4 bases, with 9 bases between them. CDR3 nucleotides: TGTGCCATCAGTGAGTCAACAGGGCCCTATGGCTACACCTTC. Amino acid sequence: CAISESTGPYGYTF.

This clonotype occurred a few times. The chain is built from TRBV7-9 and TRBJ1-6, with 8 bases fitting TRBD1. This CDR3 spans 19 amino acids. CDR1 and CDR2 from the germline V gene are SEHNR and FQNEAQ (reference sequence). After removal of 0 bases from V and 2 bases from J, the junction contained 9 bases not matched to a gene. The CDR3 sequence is CASSLAAGGEPAYNSPLHF. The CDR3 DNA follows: TGTGCCAGCAGCTTAGCGGCAGGGGGCGAACCCGCCTATAATTCACCCCTCCACTTT.

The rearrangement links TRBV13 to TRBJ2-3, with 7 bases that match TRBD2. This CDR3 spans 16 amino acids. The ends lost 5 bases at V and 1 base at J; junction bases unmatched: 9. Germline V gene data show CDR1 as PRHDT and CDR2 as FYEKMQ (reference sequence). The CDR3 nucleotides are TGTGCCAGCAGCCTAGCCCAGCGGGGACGCACAGATACGCAGTATTTT. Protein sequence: CASSLAQRGRTDTQYF.

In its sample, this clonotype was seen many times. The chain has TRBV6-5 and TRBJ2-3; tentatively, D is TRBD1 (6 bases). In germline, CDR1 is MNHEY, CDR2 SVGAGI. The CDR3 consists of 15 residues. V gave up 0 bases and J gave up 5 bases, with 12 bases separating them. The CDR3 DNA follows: TGTGCCAGCAGTTACTCTTGGGGCAGGGGAGATACGCAGTATTTT. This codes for CASSYSWGRGDTQYF.

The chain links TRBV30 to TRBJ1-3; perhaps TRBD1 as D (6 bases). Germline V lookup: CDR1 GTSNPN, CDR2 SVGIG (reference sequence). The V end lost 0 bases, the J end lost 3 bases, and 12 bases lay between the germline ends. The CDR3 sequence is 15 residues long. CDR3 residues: CAWSVGGAGGNTIYF. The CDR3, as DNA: TGTGCCTGGAGTGTTGGGGGGGCAGGTGGAAACACCATATATTTT.